This TCR beta chain stems from a study of metastatic and nonmetastatic thyroid tumors. Study as a whole: For malignant and benign thyroid patients, tumor or nodule tissue and blood were the sources whose repertoires were compared.

Using MiXCR, TCRdb reanalyzed the PCR reads. Of 15,000 to 20,000 clones listed, 15% to 18% are singletons. Many counts were recorded for this clone. Its specificity is unknown. This clone may be a read error of a much larger clone one base away. Distinct nucleotide sequences in the sample also encode this CDR3. Study-wide findings and caveats: Benign nodules reportedly had significantly lower TCR beta diversity than malignant thyroid tumors in blood and tumor.

Not a single patient had been given any form of treatment at any point before undergoing thyroid surgery. V was shortened by 3 bases and J by 1 base, with 13 bases between the two germline ends. Looked up from germline, CDR1 is MNHNS and CDR2 is SASEGT. The CDR3 spans 16 residues. This receptor was obtained from a female donor with papillary thyroid cancer or a benign thyroid nodule (not recorded which). Some clones in this sample may be carry-over from other donors' samples. The chain combines TRBV6-1 with TRBJ2-1; no definite D call. The source material was blood. The CDR3 nucleotides are TGTGCCAGCAGTGAGACGCAGAGTTGGTCCTACAATGAGCAGTTCTTC. This sequence encodes CASSETQSWSYNEQFF.